This TCR beta chain was captured by sequencing in a study of T cell changes during pregnancy in multiple sclerosis. Clones were sequenced by immunoSEQ multiplex PCR, and TCRdb holds only the in-frame ones, with some missing. The sample holds some 64,000 clones, about 90% seen once. The V segment lost 4 bases and the J segment 2 bases; nucleotides outside the gene matches: 2. Per the germline V gene, CDR1 is KGHSH and CDR2 is LQKENI. The CDR3 has 15 amino acids. The genes are TRBV18 and TRBJ2-3, with TRBD2 matching 11 bases. The sequences come from peripheral blood, collected after pregnancy. The source of this sequence is a female donor with multiple sclerosis, enrolled in a pregnancy study. As DNA, the CDR3 is TGTGCCAGCTCACAGACTAGCGGGATCACAGATACGCAGTATTTT. This codes for CASSQTSGITDTQYF.